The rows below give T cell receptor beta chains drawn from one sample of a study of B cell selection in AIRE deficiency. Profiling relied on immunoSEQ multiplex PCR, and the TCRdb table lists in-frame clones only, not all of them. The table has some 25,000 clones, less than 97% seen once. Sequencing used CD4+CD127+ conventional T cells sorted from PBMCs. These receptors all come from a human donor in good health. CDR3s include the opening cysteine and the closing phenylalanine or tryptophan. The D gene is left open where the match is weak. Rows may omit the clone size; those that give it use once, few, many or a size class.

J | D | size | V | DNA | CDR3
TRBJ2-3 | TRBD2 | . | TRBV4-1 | TGCGCCAGCAGCCAACGGACTAGCGGAGCTCTAGATACGCAGTATTTT | CASSQRTSGALDTQYF
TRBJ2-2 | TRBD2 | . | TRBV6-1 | TGTGCCAGCAGTGAAGATGCGGGAGGCGCGGTCGGGGAGCTGTTTTTT | CASSEDAGGAVGELFF
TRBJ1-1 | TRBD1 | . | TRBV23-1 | TGCGCCAGCACCCCCTGGGGGACAGGGGACGTGAACACTGAAGCTTTCTTT | CASTPWGTGDVNTEAFF
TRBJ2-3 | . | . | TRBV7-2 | TGTGCCAGCAGCTTACCGGGGACAGATACGCAGTATTTT | CASSLPGTDTQYF
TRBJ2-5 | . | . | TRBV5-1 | TGCGCCAGCAGCTTCGACAGGTCTCAAGAGACCCAGTACTTC | CASSFDRSQETQYF
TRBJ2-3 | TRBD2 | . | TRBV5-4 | TGTGCCAGCAGCTTCGTCACTAGCGGGAGCGTGGATACGCAGTATTTT | CASSFVTSGSVDTQYF
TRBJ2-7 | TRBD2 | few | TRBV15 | TGTGCCACCAGCGGTGGACTAGCGGGGCAGATCCCCTACGAGCAGTACTTC | CATSGGLAGQIPYEQYF
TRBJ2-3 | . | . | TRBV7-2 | TGTGCCAGCCGTTACCGGGAGCTACCGGTCAATACGCAGTATTTT | CASRYRELPVNTQYF
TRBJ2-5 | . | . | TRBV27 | TGTGCCAGCAGTTTATCCCCTGAGGGGAGAGAGACCCAGTACTTC | CASSLSPEGRETQYF
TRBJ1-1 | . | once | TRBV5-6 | TGTGCCAGCAGCCGTTACCCCAGGGACACTGAAGCTTTCTTT | CASSRYPRDTEAFF
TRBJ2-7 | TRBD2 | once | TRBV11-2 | TGTGCCAGCAGCTTGACTAGCGGGGGTCGGGAGCAGTACTTC | CASSLTSGGREQYF
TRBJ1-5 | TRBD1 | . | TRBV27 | TGTGCCAGCAGTATACGTCAGACAGGGGATAGCAATCAGCCCCAGCATTTT | CASSIRQTGDSNQPQHF
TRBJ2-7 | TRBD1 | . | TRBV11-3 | TGTGCCAGCAGGGCCCCGGGACAGCTCTACGAGCAGTACTTC | CASRAPGQLYEQYF
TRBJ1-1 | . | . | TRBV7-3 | TGTGCCAGCAGGGGGTCGCTAAACACTGAAGCTTTCTTT | CASRGSLNTEAFF
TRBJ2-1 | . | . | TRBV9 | TGTGCCAGCAGCGTGTTCGAACGGGATCTTAGTGAGCAGTTCTTC | CASSVFERDLSEQFF
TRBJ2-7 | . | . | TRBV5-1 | TGCGCCAGCAGCAAAACATTAATTACCTACGAGCAGTACTTC | CASSKTLITYEQYF
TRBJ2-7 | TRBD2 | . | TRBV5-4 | TGTGCCAGCAGCTCGGGACTAGCGGGAGCCGAGCAGTACTTC | CASSSGLAGAEQYF
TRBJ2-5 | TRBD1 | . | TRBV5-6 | TGTGCCAGCAGCAAGTTCGACAGGGTCCAAGAGACCCAGTACTTC | CASSKFDRVQETQYF
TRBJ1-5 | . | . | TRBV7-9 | TGTGCCAGCAGCCGGGGGGCGGATCAGCCCCAGCATTTT | CASSRGADQPQHF
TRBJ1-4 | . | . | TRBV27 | TGTGCCAGCAGTTCTAGGGGATTGACTAATGAAAAACTGTTTTTT | CASSSRGLTNEKLFF
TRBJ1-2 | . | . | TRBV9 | TGTGCCAGCAGCGTAGTCAGAGCTAACTATGGCTACACCTTC | CASSVVRANYGYTF
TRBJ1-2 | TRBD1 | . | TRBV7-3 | TGTGCCAGCAGCTTGGACAGGGAGAATGGCTACACCTTC | CASSLDRENGYTF
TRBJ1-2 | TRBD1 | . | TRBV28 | TGTGCCAGCAGTTTTCGGACAGGGGAAAATGGCTACACCTTC | CASSFRTGENGYTF
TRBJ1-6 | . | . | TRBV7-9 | TGTGCCAGCAGCTTGGACGGAGATTCACCCCTCCACTTT | CASSLDGDSPLHF
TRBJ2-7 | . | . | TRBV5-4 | TGTGCCAGCAGCTTGGAATCCGGGAAGGTGAGCGAGCAGTACTTC | CASSLESGKVSEQYF
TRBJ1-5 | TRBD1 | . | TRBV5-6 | TGTGCCAGCAGCTCATTATCAGACAGGGGCCGCAATCAGCCCCAGCATTTT | CASSSLSDRGRNQPQHF
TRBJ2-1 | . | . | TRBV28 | TGTGCCAGCAGTGGGGTTAGGGCGCGGGGCAATGAGCAGTTCTTC | CASSGVRARGNEQFF
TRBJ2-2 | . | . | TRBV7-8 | TGTGCCAGCAGCTTAGACAGGGGAGGCACCGGGGAGCTGTTTTTT | CASSLDRGGTGELFF
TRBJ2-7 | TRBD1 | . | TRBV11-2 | TGTGCCAGCAGCTTCAGTCCCCAGGGGGCCTACGAGCAGTACTTC | CASSFSPQGAYEQYF
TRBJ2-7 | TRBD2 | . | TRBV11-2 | TGTGCCAGCAGCTTAGCAGCGGGAGCTGGCGAGCAGTACTTC | CASSLAAGAGEQYF
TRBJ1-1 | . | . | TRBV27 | TGTGCCAGCAGTTTCGAGGGGGTAGAGAACACTGAAGCTTTCTTT | CASSFEGVENTEAFF
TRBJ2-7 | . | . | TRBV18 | TGTGCCAGCTCACAACAGAAGTCCTACGAGCAGTACTTC | CASSQQKSYEQYF
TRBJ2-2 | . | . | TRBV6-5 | TGTGCCAGCAGACCGGGACAGAACACCGGGGAGCTGTTTTTT | CASRPGQNTGELFF
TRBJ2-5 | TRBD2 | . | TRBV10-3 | TGTGCCACCTTAGCGGGAGCGTTGGAGACCCAGTACTTC | CATLAGALETQYF
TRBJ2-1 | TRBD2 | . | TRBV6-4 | TGTGCCAGCAGTGACTTAAGGGCGGGGGAGCATGAGCAGTTCTTC | CASSDLRAGEHEQFF
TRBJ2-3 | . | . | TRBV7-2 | TGTGCCAGCAGCTTACGGAAAGGCACAGATACGCAGTATTTT | CASSLRKGTDTQYF
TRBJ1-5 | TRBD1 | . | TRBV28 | TGTGCCAGCAGCCAGGTTCAGGACAGGGCGGGGAGCAATCAGCCCCAGCATTTT | CASSQVQDRAGSNQPQHF
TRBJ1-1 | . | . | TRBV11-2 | TGTGCCAGCAGCTTTCAGGGGAACACTGAAGCTTTCTTT | CASSFQGNTEAFF
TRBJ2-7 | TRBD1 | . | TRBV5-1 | TGCGCCAGCAGTCAGAGGACAGGGTCCTACGAGCAGTACTTC | CASSQRTGSYEQYF
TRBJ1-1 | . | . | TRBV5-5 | TGTGCCAGCAGTTTTACAGGGTACGACACTGAAGCTTTCTTT | CASSFTGYDTEAFF
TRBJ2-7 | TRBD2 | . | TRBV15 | TGTGCCACCAGAGATCTAGGGGGTAGCGGGGGTGACGAGCAGTACTTC | CATRDLGGSGGDEQYF
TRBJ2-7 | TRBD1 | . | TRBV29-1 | TGCAGCGCGGGACAGGGGGTCAACGAGCAGTACTTC | CSAGQGVNEQYF
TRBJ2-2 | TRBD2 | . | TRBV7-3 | TGTGCCAGCAGCTTCGGGGGGAGTCCCGGGGAGCTGTTTTTT | CASSFGGSPGELFF
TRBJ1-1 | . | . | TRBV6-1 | TGTGCCAGCACGGTAGGAGGGGCGGGCACTGAAGCTTTCTTT | CASTVGGAGTEAFF
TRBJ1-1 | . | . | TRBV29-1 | TGCAGCGTCCGAGGGCTGATGAACACTGAAGCTTTCTTT | CSVRGLMNTEAFF
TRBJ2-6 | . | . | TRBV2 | TGTGCCAGCAGTGAGGTCGGGCCGCTCTCTGGGGCCAACGTCCTGACTTTC | CASSEVGPLSGANVLTF
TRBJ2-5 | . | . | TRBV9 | TGTGCCAGCAGCGTAGTTTCGGGAGAGACCCAGTACTTC | CASSVVSGETQYF
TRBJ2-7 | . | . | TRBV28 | TGTGCCAGCAGCCTATTAGCGGAGAAGGGGCAGTACTTC | CASSLLAEKGQYF
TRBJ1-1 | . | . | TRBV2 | TGTGCCAGCCTCTACACCCTACCCAAAGCTTTCTTT | CASLYTLPKAFF
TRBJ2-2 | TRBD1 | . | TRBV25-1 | TGTGCCAGCAGTTCCCTGGGACAGGGCAACACCGGGGAGCTGTTTTTT | CASSSLGQGNTGELFF
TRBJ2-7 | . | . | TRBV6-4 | TGTGCCAGCAGGCGGGTTTACGAGCAGTACTTC | CASRRVYEQYF
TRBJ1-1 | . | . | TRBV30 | TGTGCCTGGAATCCAACAGGGTTCACTGAAGCTTTCTTT | CAWNPTGFTEAFF
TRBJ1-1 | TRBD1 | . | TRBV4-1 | TGCGCCAGCAGCCGGGACAGGGACATGAACACTGAAGCTTTCTTT | CASSRDRDMNTEAFF
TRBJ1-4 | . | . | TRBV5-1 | TGCGCCAGCAACCTAGGGGCAGGGGAAAAACTGTTTTTT | CASNLGAGEKLFF
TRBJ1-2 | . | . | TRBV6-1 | TGTGCCAGCAGTGATCCGGGTTTGGGCGGCTACACCTTC | CASSDPGLGGYTF